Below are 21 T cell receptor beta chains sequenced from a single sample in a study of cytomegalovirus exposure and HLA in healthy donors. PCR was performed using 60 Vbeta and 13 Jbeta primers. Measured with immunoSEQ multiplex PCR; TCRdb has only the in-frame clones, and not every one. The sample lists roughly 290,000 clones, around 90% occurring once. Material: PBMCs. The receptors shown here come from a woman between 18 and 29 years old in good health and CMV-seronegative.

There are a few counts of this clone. The CDR3 DNA reads as TGCGCCAGCAGCTTGGCCGGGGAGGGAGCTCTCTATGGCTACACCTTC. It yields the protein CASSLAGEGALYGYTF. V gene TRBV5-1 combines with J gene TRBJ1-2; no clear D. The germline V gene encodes CDR1 SGHRS and CDR2 YFSETQ. The length of the CDR3 is 16 residues. The V end lost 0 bases, the J end lost 4 bases, and 16 bases lay between the germline ends.

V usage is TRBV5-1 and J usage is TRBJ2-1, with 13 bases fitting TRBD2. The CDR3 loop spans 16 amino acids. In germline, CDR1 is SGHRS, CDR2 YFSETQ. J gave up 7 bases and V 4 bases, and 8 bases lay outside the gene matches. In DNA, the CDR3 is TGCGCCAGCAGCCTATACCCGACTAGCGGGGGGAATGAGCAGTTCTTC. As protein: CASSLYPTSGGNEQFF.

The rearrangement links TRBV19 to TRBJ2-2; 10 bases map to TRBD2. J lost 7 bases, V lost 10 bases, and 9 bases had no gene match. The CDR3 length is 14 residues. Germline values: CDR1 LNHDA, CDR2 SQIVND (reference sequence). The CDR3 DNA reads TGTGCCACCCAGCGGGGGGGCCTTGTCGGGGAGCTGTTTTTT. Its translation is CATQRGGLVGELFF.

CDR3: CASSLTGGGASADTQYF. In DNA, the CDR3 is TGTGCCAGCAGCTTAACAGGCGGGGGGGCCTCGGCTGATACGCAGTATTTT. V is TRBV7-3 and J is TRBJ2-3, with 9 nucleotides matching TRBD2. The germline CDR1 and CDR2 sequences are SGHTA and FQGTGA. The CDR3 totals 17 residues. V dropped 0 bases and J dropped 6; count of bases not matched to a gene: 10. The full variable domain, rest sourced from reference TRBV7-3 and TRBJ2-3, is GAGVSQTPSNKVTEKGKYVELRCDPISGHTALYWYRQSLGQGPEFLIYFQGTGAADDSGLPNDRFFAVRPEGSVSTLKIQRTERGDSAVYLCASSLTGGGASADTQYFGPGTRLTVL.

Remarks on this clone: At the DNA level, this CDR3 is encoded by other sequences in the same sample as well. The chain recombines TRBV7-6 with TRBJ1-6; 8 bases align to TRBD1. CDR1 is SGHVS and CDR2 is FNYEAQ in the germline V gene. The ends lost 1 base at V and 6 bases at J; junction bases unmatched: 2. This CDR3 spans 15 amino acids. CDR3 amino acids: CASSLGTGINSPLHF. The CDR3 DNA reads TGTGCCAGCAGCTTAGGGACAGGGATTAATTCACCCCTCCACTTT.

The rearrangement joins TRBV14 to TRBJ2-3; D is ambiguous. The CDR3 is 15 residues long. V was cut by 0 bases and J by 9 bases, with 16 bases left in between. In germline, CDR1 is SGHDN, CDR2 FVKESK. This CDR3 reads CASSQDAPRGGTQYF. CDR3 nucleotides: TGTGCCAGCAGCCAAGATGCGCCACGCGGTGGGACGCAGTATTTT.

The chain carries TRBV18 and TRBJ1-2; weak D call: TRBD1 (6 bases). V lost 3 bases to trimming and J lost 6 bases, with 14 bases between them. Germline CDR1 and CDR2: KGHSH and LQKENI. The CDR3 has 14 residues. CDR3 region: CASSPSDSSNGYTF. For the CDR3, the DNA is TGTGCCAGCTCACCGTCGGACAGCTCCAATGGCTACACCTTC.

CDR3 in amino acids: CASSEQGGGYTEAFF. Here the CDR3 DNA reads TGTGCCAGCAGTGAACAGGGGGGTGGGTATACTGAAGCTTTCTTT. This chain connects TRBV2 to TRBJ1-1; 7 bases fit TRBD1. Germline V gives CDR1 SNHLY, CDR2 FYNNEI. J lost 5 bases, V lost 2 bases, and 8 bases had no gene match. The CDR3 contains 15 residues.

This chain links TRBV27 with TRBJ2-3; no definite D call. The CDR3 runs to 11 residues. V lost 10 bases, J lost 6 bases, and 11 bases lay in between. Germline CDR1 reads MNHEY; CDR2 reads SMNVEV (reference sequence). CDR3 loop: CATAGRDTQYF. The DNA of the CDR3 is TGTGCCACCGCCGGCAGGGATACGCAGTATTTT.

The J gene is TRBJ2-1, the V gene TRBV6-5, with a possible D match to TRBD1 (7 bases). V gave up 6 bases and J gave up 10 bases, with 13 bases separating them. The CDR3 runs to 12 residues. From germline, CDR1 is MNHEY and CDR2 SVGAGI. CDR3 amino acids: CASSLTGREQFF. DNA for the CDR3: TGTGCCAGCAGCCTGACAGGGAGGGAGCAGTTCTTC.

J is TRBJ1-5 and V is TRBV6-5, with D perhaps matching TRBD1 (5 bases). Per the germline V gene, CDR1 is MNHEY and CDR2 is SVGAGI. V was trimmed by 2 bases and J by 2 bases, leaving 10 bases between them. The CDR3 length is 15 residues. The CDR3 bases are TGTGCCAGCAGTTACGGGGGAGGGGGCAATCAGCCCCAGCATTTT. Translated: CASSYGGGGNQPQHF.

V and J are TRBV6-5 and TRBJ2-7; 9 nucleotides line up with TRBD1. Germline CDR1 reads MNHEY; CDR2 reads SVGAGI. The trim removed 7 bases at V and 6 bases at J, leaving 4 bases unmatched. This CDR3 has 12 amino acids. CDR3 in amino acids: CASNPTGGEQYF. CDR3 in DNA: TGTGCCAGCAACCCGACAGGGGGCGAGCAGTACTTC.

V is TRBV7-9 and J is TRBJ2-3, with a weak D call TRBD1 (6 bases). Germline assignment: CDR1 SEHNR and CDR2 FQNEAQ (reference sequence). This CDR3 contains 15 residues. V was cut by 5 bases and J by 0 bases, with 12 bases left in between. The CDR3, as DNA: TGTGCCAGCAGCGCCGGGACACTGAGCACAGATACGCAGTATTTT. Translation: CASSAGTLSTDTQYF.

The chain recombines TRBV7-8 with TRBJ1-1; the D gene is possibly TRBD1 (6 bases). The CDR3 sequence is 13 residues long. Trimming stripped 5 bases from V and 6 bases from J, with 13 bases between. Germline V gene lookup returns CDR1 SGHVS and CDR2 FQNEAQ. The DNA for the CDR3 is TGTGCCAGCAGCACGACTAACAGGGCTGAAGCTTTCTTT. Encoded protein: CASSTTNRAEAFF.

CDR3 in DNA: TGTGCCAGCAGGACCAACAGGGCGGGCAATCAGCCCCAGCATTTT. As protein: CASRTNRAGNQPQHF. This sequence joins TRBV6-4 and TRBJ1-5, with D tentatively TRBD1 (6 bases). Germline V gives CDR1 MRHNA, CDR2 SNTAGT. Trimming stripped 6 bases from V and 2 bases from J, with 14 bases between. The CDR3 has 15 residues.

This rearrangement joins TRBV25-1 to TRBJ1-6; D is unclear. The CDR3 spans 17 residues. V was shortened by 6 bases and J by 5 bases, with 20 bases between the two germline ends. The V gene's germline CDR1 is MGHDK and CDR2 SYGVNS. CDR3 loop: CASRGSGLLVDNSPLHF. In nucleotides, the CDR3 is TGTGCCAGCAGAGGATCCGGGTTACTGGTAGATAATTCACCCCTCCACTTT.

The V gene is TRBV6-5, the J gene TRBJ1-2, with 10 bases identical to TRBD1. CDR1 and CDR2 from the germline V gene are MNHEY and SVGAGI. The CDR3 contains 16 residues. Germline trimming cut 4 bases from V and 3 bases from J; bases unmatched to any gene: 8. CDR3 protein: CASSLTGGFIDYGYTF. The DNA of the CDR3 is TGTGCCAGCAGTTTGACAGGGGGCTTCATAGACTATGGCTACACCTTC.

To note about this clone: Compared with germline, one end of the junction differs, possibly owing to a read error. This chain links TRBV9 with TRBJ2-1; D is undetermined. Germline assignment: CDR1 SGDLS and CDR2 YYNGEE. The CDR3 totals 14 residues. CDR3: CASSVGDSFNEQFF. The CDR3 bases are TGTGCCAGCAGCGTAGGTGACTCCTTCAATGAGCAGTTCTTC.

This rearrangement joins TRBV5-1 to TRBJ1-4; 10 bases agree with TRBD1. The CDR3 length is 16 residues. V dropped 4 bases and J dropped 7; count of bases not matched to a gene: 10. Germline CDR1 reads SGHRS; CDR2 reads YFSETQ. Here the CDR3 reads CASSPEWTGGSEKLFF. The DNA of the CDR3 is TGCGCCAGCAGCCCCGAATGGACAGGGGGGTCTGAAAAACTGTTTTTT.

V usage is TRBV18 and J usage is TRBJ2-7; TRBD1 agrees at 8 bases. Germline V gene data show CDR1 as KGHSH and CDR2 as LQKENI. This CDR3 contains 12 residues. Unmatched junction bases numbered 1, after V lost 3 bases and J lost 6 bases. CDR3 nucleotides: TGTGCCAGCTCACCGACAGGGGTCGAGCAGTACTTC. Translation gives CASSPTGVEQYF.

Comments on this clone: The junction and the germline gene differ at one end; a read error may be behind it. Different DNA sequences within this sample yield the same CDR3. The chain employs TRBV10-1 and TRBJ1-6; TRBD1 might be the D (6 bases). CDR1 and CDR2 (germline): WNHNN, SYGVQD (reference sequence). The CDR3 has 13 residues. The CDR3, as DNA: TGCGCCAGCACGACAGGCAAAAATTCCCCCCTCCACTTT. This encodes CASTTGKNSPLHF.